The 6 T cell receptor beta chains below were found in one sample sequenced in a study of siplizumab effects on memory and regulatory T cells. Assay: immunoSEQ multiplex PCR; the TCRdb copy retains only in-frame clones and omits some. The profile shows about 100,000 clones, about 94% of them singletons. Sequenced sample: non-Treg CD4+ T cells sorted from blood. The receptors shown here come from a human donor in good health.

This sequence joins TRBV6-1 and TRBJ1-1; TRBD1 matches at 7 bases. The CDR3 has 14 residues. Germline V gene sequence: CDR1 MNHNS, CDR2 SASEGT. With 2 bases clipped from V and 2 bases from J, the junction kept 2 bases outside the gene matches. The CDR3 nucleotides read TGTGCCAGCAGTGAACAGGGGGGAAACACTGAAGCTTTCTTT. Amino acid sequence: CASSEQGGNTEAFF.

J is TRBJ2-1 and V is TRBV11-1; the D is unclear. V was cut by 6 bases and J by 1 base, with 10 bases left in between. CDR3 length equals 14 residues. From germline, CDR1 is SGHAT and CDR2 FQDESV (reference sequence). The CDR3 loop reads CASRDYGSYNEQFF. Written as DNA, the CDR3 is TGTGCCAGCAGGGATTACGGGTCCTACAATGAGCAGTTCTTC.

This rearrangement joins TRBV2 to TRBJ2-3; TRBD2 agrees at 7 bases. The V gene's germline CDR1 is SNHLY and CDR2 FYNNEI. The CDR3 spans 14 residues. Losses at the gene ends were 7 bases for V and 5 bases for J; bases not matched to a gene: 9. The CDR3 sequence is CASKGGLVIDTQYF. In DNA, the CDR3 is TGTGCCAGCAAGGGCGGACTAGTAATAGATACGCAGTATTTT.

The chain carries TRBV2 and TRBJ2-5; TRBD1 agrees at 8 bases. The V gene end was trimmed by 3 bases and the J gene end by 4 bases; junction bases not matched to a gene: 4. CDR1 is SNHLY, CDR2 FYNNEI, per germline. The CDR3 is made up of 14 amino acids. The CDR3 loop is CASSDLTGGETQYF. DNA of the CDR3: TGTGCCAGCAGTGACCTAACAGGGGGAGAGACCCAGTACTTC.

This clone was counted between two and nine times. The rearrangement links TRBV2 to TRBJ2-1; 10 nucleotides match TRBD2. This CDR3 comprises 14 residues. Germline loops: CDR1 SNHLY, CDR2 FYNNEI. With 10 bases clipped from V and 4 bases from J, the junction kept 7 bases outside the gene matches. The CDR3 DNA sequence: TGTGCCACCCCTAGCGGGAGAGATTACAATGAGCAGTTCTTC. Translation gives CATPSGRDYNEQFF. The full variable domain, its missing parts supplied by reference TRBV2 and TRBJ2-1, is EPEVTQTPSHQVTQMGQEVILRCVPISNHLYFYWYRQILGQKVEFLVSFYNNEISEKSEIFDDQFSVERPDGSNFTLKIRSTKLEDSAMYFCATPSGRDYNEQFFGPGTRLTVL.

The chain employs TRBV2 and TRBJ1-5, with D perhaps TRBD1 (5 bases). CDR3 length: 14 residues. V gave up 6 bases and J gave up 4 bases, with 13 bases separating them. Germline-derived CDR1 and CDR2 are SNHLY and FYNNEI. The CDR3 DNA is TGTGCCAGCAGAATGGGACCGATTAATCAGCCCCAGCATTTT. Its protein product is CASRMGPINQPQHF. Full variable domain (remainder filled in from reference TRBV2 and TRBJ1-5): EPEVTQTPSHQVTQMGQEVILRCVPISNHLYFYWYRQILGQKVEFLVSFYNNEISEKSEIFDDQFSVERPDGSNFTLKIRSTKLEDSAMYFCASRMGPINQPQHFGDGTRLSIL.